The 2 T cell receptor beta chains reported below all come from one sample, sequenced in a study of Graves' ophthalmopathy and Graves' hyperthyroidism. Amplification of TCR beta CDR3 regions used RNA transcripts. RT-PCR in the first round used HTBI primers; a second-round multiplex PCR followed. TCRdb re-called the multiplex PCR reads through MiXCR, storing one row per CDR3 protein. Of more than 300,000 distinct CDR3 sequences detected, over 15% appear once; the ten largest clones hold roughly 7%. The source material was peripheral blood. These receptors were collected from a woman aged 18-30 years with stable Graves' hyperthyroidism.

This clonotype was recorded at least ten times. The chain links TRBV6-1 to TRBJ1-1; 7 bases line up with TRBD1. Trimming removed 5 bases from V and 1 base from J; junction bases left unmatched: 7. The CDR3 runs to 15 residues. Germline CDR1 MNHNS, CDR2 SASEGT. CDR3: CASSPYRGTNTEAFF. Here the CDR3 DNA reads TGTGCCAGCAGTCCTTACAGGGGCACGAACACTGAAGCTTTCTTT.

This clonotype was seen many times. The J gene is TRBJ1-5, the V gene TRBV20-1; 9 positions agree with TRBD1. The CDR3 extends over 13 amino acids. V dropped 6 bases and J dropped 7; count of bases not matched to a gene: 7. The germline CDR1 and CDR2 sequences are DFQATT and SNEGSKA (reference sequence). CDR3 residues: CSASQGAGQPQHF. In DNA, the CDR3 is TGCAGTGCGTCACAGGGGGCCGGGCAGCCCCAGCATTTT.